This paragraph reports one TCR beta chain. The CDR3 loop spans 14 amino acids. Germline CDR1 SEHNR, CDR2 FQNEAQ (reference sequence). V was pared by 7 bases and J by 7 bases, with 19 bases between. The sample belongs to a study of siplizumab effects on memory and regulatory T cells. Clones were read by immunoSEQ multiplex PCR, and TCRdb kept only the in-frame ones, dropping some. Of about 100,000 clones listed, approximately 90% are singletons. Sequencing used Tregs sorted from blood. The V call is TRBV7-9, the J call TRBJ1-1; D perhaps matches TRBD1 (6 bases). The clonotype comes from a human donor in good health. The CDR3 nucleotides read TGTGCCAGCACCCTAGGAGGGGGACGGGTTGAAGCTTTCTTT. Residues: CASTLGGGRVEAFF.